Included here is one TCR beta chain sequence, with context. Its antigen remains unknown. These data originate in a study of T cell responses to AZD1222 COVID-19 vaccine. Findings of the study overall: Sampling captured repertoires only after the peak T cell response.

The data were produced by immunoSEQ multiplex PCR, yet TCRdb's version contains in-frame clones alone and is incomplete. The table includes approximately 140,000 clones, roughly nine tenths detected once. The CDR3 loop spans 15 amino acids. Germline V gene sequence: CDR1 KGHSH, CDR2 LQKENI. V dropped 7 bases and J dropped 2; count of bases not matched to a gene: 8. The V gene is TRBV18, the J gene TRBJ2-3; 8 bases fit TRBD1. The sequence was obtained from an adult in good health. Sample: peripheral blood, taken on day 0 of AZD1222 vaccination. The chain's CDR3 is CASLRGQANTDTQYF. The CDR3 DNA sequence: TGTGCCAGCTTACGGGGACAGGCAAACACAGATACGCAGTATTTT.